Below are 24 T cell receptor beta chains sequenced from a single sample in a study of type 1 regulatory T cells. No antigen is known for these receptors. TCRdb re-derived calls from the reads in MiXCR, one entry per CDR3 protein. The sample carries 68,000 or so distinct CDR3 sequences, around 49% recorded once. The sequenced sample was cultured non-Tr1 T cells, either the whole culture or a sorted T cell fraction (not recorded which). The receptors were gathered from a human donor in good health.

This clonotype was counted only a few times. This rearrangement joins TRBV7-2 to TRBJ1-6; D remains ambiguous. The CDR3 loop spans 13 amino acids. V lost 4 bases, J lost 9 bases, and 10 bases lay in between. Germline V gene sequence: CDR1 SGHTA, CDR2 FQGNSA. DNA of the CDR3: TGTGCCAGCAGCTCTACACGAAGTTCACCCCTCCACTTT. Protein: CASSSTRSSPLHF.

The gene calls are TRBV7-2 and TRBJ2-5, with no clear D. The CDR3 length is 14 residues. In germline, CDR1 is SGHTA, CDR2 FQGNSA. The V and J ends lost 8 bases and 4 bases respectively, with 17 bases between them. The DNA of the CDR3 is TGTGCCAGCCGCCCAGGAGACAAGGCAGAGACCCAGTACTTC. Its translation: CASRPGDKAETQYF.

The V and J genes are TRBV5-1 and TRBJ2-7, with 11 bases fitting TRBD1. Unmatched junction bases numbered 12, after V lost 9 bases and J lost 4 bases. Looked up from germline, CDR1 is SGHRS and CDR2 is YFSETQ. The CDR3 contains 15 residues. This CDR3 is CATPNPGQGAYEQYF. The CDR3 DNA reads as TGCGCCACCCCCAACCCCGGACAGGGGGCATACGAGCAGTACTTC.

This clonotype was detected only once. The CDR3 DNA sequence: TGCAGCGCCTCAGTGAACACTGAAGCTTTCTTT. It encodes CSASVNTEAFF. This sequence joins TRBV29-1 and TRBJ1-1, with no clear D. CDR1 is SQVTM and CDR2 is ANQGSEA in the germline V gene. The CDR3 totals 11 residues. V was trimmed by 7 bases and J by 0 bases, leaving 6 bases between them.

The rearrangement links TRBV20-1 to TRBJ2-2; maybe TRBD1 (6 bases). This CDR3 spans 15 amino acids. V was pared by 1 base and J by 3 bases, with 12 bases between. CDR1 DFQATT and CDR2 SNEGSKA come from the germline V gene (reference sequence). The CDR3 DNA is TGCAGTGCTAGAGTTTGGGGGCGGGACACCGGGGAGCTGTTTTTT. Translation: CSARVWGRDTGELFF.

The chain is built from TRBV7-9 and TRBJ2-2, with D perhaps matching TRBD1 (6 bases). Germline V gene lookup returns CDR1 SEHNR and CDR2 FQNEAQ (reference sequence). Trimming pared 1 base from V and 0 bases from J, leaving 21 bases between. The CDR3 runs to 20 residues. The CDR3 DNA reads as TGTGCCAGCAGCTTAGTTTGGCTCGGCAGGGGCGATACGAACACCGGGGAGCTGTTTTTT. Its translation is CASSLVWLGRGDTNTGELFF.

The chain links TRBV5-1 to TRBJ1-2; tentative D call: TRBD1 (6 bases). V was shortened by 4 bases and J by 4 bases, with 20 bases between the two germline ends. CDR3 length: 16 amino acids. CDR1 and CDR2 from the germline V gene are SGHRS and YFSETQ. CDR3 DNA: TGCGCCAGCAGCCGAGACGGAAACAGGGCCTCCTATGGCTACACCTTC. Translating gives CASSRDGNRASYGYTF.

This clonotype is a singleton in its sample. The CDR3 reads CASSPGGQGAHQPQHF. DNA for the CDR3: TGTGCCAGCAGCCCCGGGGGACAGGGGGCACATCAGCCCCAGCATTTT. The chain recombines TRBV7-2 with TRBJ1-5; 12 bases are a match to TRBD1. Per germline, CDR1 SGHTA and CDR2 FQGNSA. The CDR3 totals 16 residues. V lost 5 bases and J lost 5; bases outside the gene matches: 7.

In its sample, this clonotype was seen a few times. The CDR3 sequence: CASRQGRTNTEAFF. The CDR3 DNA sequence: TGCGCCAGCAGACAGGGCCGAACGAACACTGAAGCTTTCTTT. The chain recombines TRBV5-1 with TRBJ1-1; D is possibly TRBD1 (6 bases). The CDR3 length is 14 residues. The germline V and J ends were trimmed by 5 bases and 1 base, with 12 bases remaining between them. Looked up from germline, CDR1 is SGHRS and CDR2 is YFSETQ. Supplemented by reference TRBV5-1 and TRBJ1-1, the full variable domain reads KAGVTQTPRYLIKTRGQQVTLSCSPISGHRSVSWYQQTPGQGLQFLFEYFSETQRNKGNFPGRFSGRQFSNSRSEMNVSTLELGDSALYLCASRQGRTNTEAFFGQGTRLTVV.

The V gene is TRBV9, the J gene TRBJ2-3; D is undetermined. V lost 0 bases and J lost 2, with 10 bases in between. The CDR3 length is 15 residues. Germline V CDR1 and CDR2: SGDLS, YYNGEE. The CDR3 reads CASSVGPINTDTQYF. In DNA form, the CDR3 reads TGTGCCAGCAGCGTAGGGCCTATTAACACAGATACGCAGTATTTT.

The table lists this clonotype with a count of one. The genes are TRBV5-4 and TRBJ2-3; D may be TRBD1 (6 bases). V lost 0 bases and J 6 bases, leaving 17 bases between the germline ends. The CDR3 is 16 amino acids. Germline V gene data show CDR1 as SGHNT and CDR2 as YYREEE (reference sequence). CDR3 nucleotide sequence: TGTGCCAGCAGCTTGGCTAAGAGGACAGCCACGGATACGCAGTATTTT. Translated, it gives CASSLAKRTATDTQYF.

The chain joins TRBV5-1 to TRBJ2-2; no definite D call. The germline V gene has CDR1 SGHRS and CDR2 YFSETQ. The V end lost 4 bases, the J end lost 15 bases, and 22 bases lay between the germline ends. This CDR3 has 14 amino acids. This CDR3 is CASSLPDPSAVLFF. CDR3 coding DNA: TGCGCCAGCAGCCTCCCGGACCCTTCGGCGGTGTTGTTTTTT. Variable domain in full (rest from reference TRBV5-1 and TRBJ2-2): KAGVTQTPRYLIKTRGQQVTLSCSPISGHRSVSWYQQTPGQGLQFLFEYFSETQRNKGNFPGRFSGRQFSNSRSEMNVSTLELGDSALYLCASSLPDPSAVLFFGEGSRLTVL.

The chain uses TRBV5-1 and TRBJ2-1; 12 bases match TRBD2. CDR3 length: 17 amino acids. From germline, CDR1 is SGHRS and CDR2 YFSETQ. Germline trimming cut 0 bases from V and 6 bases from J; bases unmatched to any gene: 7. The CDR3 sequence is CASSLVPSGGAGNEQFF. CDR3 DNA sequence: TGCGCCAGCAGCTTGGTTCCTAGCGGGGGGGCTGGCAATGAGCAGTTCTTC. The whole variable domain, remainder taken from reference TRBV5-1 and TRBJ2-1, is KAGVTQTPRYLIKTRGQQVTLSCSPISGHRSVSWYQQTPGQGLQFLFEYFSETQRNKGNFPGRFSGRQFSNSRSEMNVSTLELGDSALYLCASSLVPSGGAGNEQFFGPGTRLTVL.

As concerns this clonotype: At one boundary the junction diverges from the germline segment, which might be a read error. V usage is TRBV20-1 and J usage is TRBJ2-3; 9 positions agree with TRBD2. Germline V gene data show CDR1 as DFQATT and CDR2 as SNEGSKA (reference sequence). This CDR3 spans 15 amino acids. As DNA, the CDR3 is TGCCGTGCTAGAGATGTTCGCGGGGGGGTAGATACGCAGTATTTT. The encoded protein is CRARDVRGGVDTQYF.

The V and J genes are TRBV6-6 and TRBJ1-1; TRBD1 agrees at 7 bases. In germline, CDR1 is MNHNY, CDR2 SVGAGI (reference sequence). J lost 3 bases, V lost 2 bases, and 3 bases had no gene match. The CDR3 loop spans 14 amino acids. CDR3 DNA: TGTGCCAGCAGTTACGACAGGGCGTACACTGAAGCTTTCTTT. Translated: CASSYDRAYTEAFF.

This sequence joins TRBV2 and TRBJ1-2, with TRBD1 matching 8 bases. Germline trimming cut 2 bases from V and 8 bases from J; bases unmatched to any gene: 10. The germline CDR1 and CDR2 sequences are SNHLY and FYNNEI. CDR3 length: 15 amino acids. The CDR3 spells CASSEMVTGVDGYTF. CDR3 sequence (DNA): TGTGCCAGCAGTGAAATGGTGACAGGGGTAGACGGCTACACCTTC.

V gene TRBV4-2 combines with J gene TRBJ2-7, with D unclear. Trimming stripped 0 bases from V and 5 bases from J, with 8 bases between. Germline assignment: CDR1 LGHNA and CDR2 YNFKEQ. The CDR3 has 13 amino acids. The CDR3 DNA sequence: TGTGCCAGCAGCCAAGATCTTAGGCACGAGCAGTACTTC. Translation: CASSQDLRHEQYF.

The CDR3 sequence is CAWDRRVNTEAFF. In nucleotides, the CDR3 is TGTGCCTGGGATAGGAGAGTTAACACTGAAGCTTTCTTT. This chain connects TRBV30 to TRBJ1-1; D ambiguous. There are 13 residues in the CDR3. The V end lost 5 bases, the J end lost 2 bases, and 12 bases lay between the germline ends. CDR1 GTSNPN and CDR2 SVGIG come from the germline V gene (reference sequence).

The chain links TRBV7-2 to TRBJ1-1; 7 nucleotides align to TRBD1. The CDR3 has 13 amino acids. The germline V gene encodes CDR1 SGHTA and CDR2 FQGNSA. The V gene end was trimmed by 3 bases and the J gene end by 3 bases; junction bases not matched to a gene: 1. DNA for the CDR3: TGTGCCAGCAGCTTCACAGGGGACACTGAAGCTTTCTTT. It specifies CASSFTGDTEAFF.

About this clonotype itself: At one boundary the junction diverges from the germline segment, which might be a read error. This CDR3 is CASRIGWGDTGTQYF. In nucleotides, the CDR3 is TGTGCCAGCAGGATTGGCTGGGGGGACACAGGTACGCAGTATTTT. The genes are TRBV12-3 or TRBV12-4 and TRBJ2-3, with D perhaps matching TRBD1 or TRBD2 (6 bases each). There are 15 residues in the CDR3.

This clonotype is medium-sized (0.01 to 0.1%) by share. The chain recombines TRBV20-1 with TRBJ2-1; 10 bases are a match to TRBD2. This CDR3 spans 15 amino acids. V shed 6 bases and J 7 bases; nucleotides not matched to a gene: 12. From germline, CDR1 is DFQATT and CDR2 SNEGSKA (reference sequence). The CDR3 DNA is TGCAGTGCCACGGTGGCAAGCGGGGGGGGGAATGAGCAGTTCTTC. As protein: CSATVASGGGNEQFF.

In this sample, this clonotype turned up a few times. The V gene is TRBV15, the J gene TRBJ2-1, with 7 positions matching TRBD1. Trimming cost V 2 bases and J 8 bases; bases outside gene matches: 9. This CDR3 contains 15 residues. CDR1 is LNHNV, CDR2 YYDKDF, per germline (reference sequence). The CDR3 DNA reads TGTGCCACCAGCAGAATAGGACAGGTGGGCGATGAGCAGTTCTTC. It translates to CATSRIGQVGDEQFF.

This clonotype turned up a few times. CDR3 DNA: TGTGCCTGGAGCTGGGGGAAGGGCAATGAGCAGTTCTTC. It is translated as CAWSWGKGNEQFF. This chain connects TRBV30 to TRBJ2-1, with D tentatively TRBD1 or TRBD2 (5 bases each). Germline CDR1 GTSNPN, CDR2 SVGIG (reference sequence). Trimming left V 3 bases short and J 6 bases short, with 12 bases between. CDR3 length: 13 amino acids.

This sequence joins TRBV2 and TRBJ1-1, with D unclear. V was shortened by 0 bases and J by 0 bases, with 14 bases between the two germline ends. Germline-derived CDR1 and CDR2 are SNHLY and FYNNEI. The CDR3 totals 17 residues. CDR3 sequence: CASSEAGVWEVNTEAFF. CDR3 bases: TGTGCCAGCAGTGAAGCTGGGGTTTGGGAGGTGAACACTGAAGCTTTCTTT.